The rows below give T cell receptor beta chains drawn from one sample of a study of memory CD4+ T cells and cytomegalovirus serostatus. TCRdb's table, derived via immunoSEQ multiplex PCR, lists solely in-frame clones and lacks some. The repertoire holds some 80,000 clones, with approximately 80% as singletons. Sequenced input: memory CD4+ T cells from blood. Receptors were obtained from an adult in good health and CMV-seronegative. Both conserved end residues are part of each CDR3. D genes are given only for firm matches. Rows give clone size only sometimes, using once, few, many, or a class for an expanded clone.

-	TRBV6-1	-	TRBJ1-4	TGTGCCAGCGCCGGGACAAGGCTTGAAAAACTGTTTTTT	CASAGTRLEKLFF
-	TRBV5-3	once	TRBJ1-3	TGTGCCGTTCAAGGTCGGCACTCTGGAAACACCATATATTTT	CAVQGRHSGNTIYF
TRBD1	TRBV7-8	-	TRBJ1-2	TGTGCCAGCAGCTTCCGACAGGGTTTAAACTATGGCTACACCTTC	CASSFRQGLNYGYTF
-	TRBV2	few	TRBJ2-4	TGTGCCAGCAATCCCTCTAACGAACTAGCCAAAAACATTCAGTACTTC	CASNPSNELAKNIQYF
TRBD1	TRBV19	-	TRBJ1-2	TGTGCCAGTAGTAGGACAGGGGGAGGCTATGGCTACACCTTC	CASSRTGGGYGYTF
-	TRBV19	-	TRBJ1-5	TGTGCCAGTAGTAGCTGGACGGACTTCAATCAGCCCCAGCATTTT	CASSSWTDFNQPQHF
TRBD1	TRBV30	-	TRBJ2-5	TGTGCCTGGAGTGTAGGGGGCGCGTACCAAGAGACCCAGTACTTC	CAWSVGGAYQETQYF
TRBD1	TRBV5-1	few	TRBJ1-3	TGCGCCAGCAGCCCGGGACAGATAGGGGGAAACACCATATATTTT	CASSPGQIGGNTIYF
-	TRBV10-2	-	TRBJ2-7	TGCGCCAGCAGTGGGGCCCTTAATGTCGCGATGGTCTACGAGCAGTACTTC	CASSGALNVAMVYEQYF
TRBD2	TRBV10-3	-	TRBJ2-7	TGTGCCATCAGTGCTCCCTCCCTGGTTCGGACTAGCTCCTACGAGCAGTACTTC	CAISAPSLVRTSSYEQYF
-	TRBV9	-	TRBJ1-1	TGTGCCAGCAGCGCGACCTCATACAGGGAAGGTGAAGCTTTCTTT	CASSATSYREGEAFF
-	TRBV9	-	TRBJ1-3	TGTGCCAGCAGCGTTCAGGGCCCTGACTCTGGAAACACCATATATTTT	CASSVQGPDSGNTIYF
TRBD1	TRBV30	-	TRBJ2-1	TGTGCCTGGAGCCGGGACAGTTACAATGAGCAGTTCTTC	CAWSRDSYNEQFF
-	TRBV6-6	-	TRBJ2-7	TGTGCCAGCAGTTACGTCGACGAGCAGTACTTC	CASSYVDEQYF
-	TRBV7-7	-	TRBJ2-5	TGTGCTAGCAGCTCAAATCCTGTGGGGACCCAGTACTTC	CASSSNPVGTQYF
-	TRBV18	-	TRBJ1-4	TGTGCCAGCTCACCGGACAGTAGTGTTAATGAAAAACTGTTTTTT	CASSPDSSVNEKLFF
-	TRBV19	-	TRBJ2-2	TGTGCCAGTAGTAGGACTCCTCAGACCGGGGAGCTGTTTTTT	CASSRTPQTGELFF
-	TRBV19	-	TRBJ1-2	TGTGCCAGTAGTATGGGACTCGTAAGGGATTATGGCTACACCTTC	CASSMGLVRDYGYTF
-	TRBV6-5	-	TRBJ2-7	TGTGCCAGCAGTTACGGGGAGGTCTCCTACGAGCAGTACTTC	CASSYGEVSYEQYF
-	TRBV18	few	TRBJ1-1	TGTGCCAGCTCACCACTTAATTCAGGGAGCACTGAAGCTTTCTTT	CASSPLNSGSTEAFF
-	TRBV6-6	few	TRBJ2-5	TGTGCCAGCAGTTACGGGGAGACCCAGTACTTC	CASSYGETQYF
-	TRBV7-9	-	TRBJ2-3	TGTGCCAGCAGCTTAAAGACTAGTATTGATACGCAGTATTTT	CASSLKTSIDTQYF
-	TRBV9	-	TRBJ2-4	TGTGCCAGCAGCGTAAACCCGGACAGAATTCCCCCAAACATTCAGTACTTC	CASSVNPDRIPPNIQYF
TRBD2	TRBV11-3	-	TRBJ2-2	TGTGCCAGCAGCTTAGATCCGGGGAGGGTGTTTTTT	CASSLDPGRVFF
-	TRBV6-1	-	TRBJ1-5	TGTGCCAGCAGTGGGCAGGGGACCCAGCCCCAGCATTTT	CASSGQGTQPQHF
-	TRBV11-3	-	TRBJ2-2	TGTGCCAGCAGCTTAGTTCCCGGGGCCGGGGCCGGGGAGCTGTTTTTT	CASSLVPGAGAGELFF
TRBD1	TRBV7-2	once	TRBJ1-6	TGTGCCAGCAGCTTAGACAGGGGGAAGAATTCACCCCTCCACTTT	CASSLDRGKNSPLHF
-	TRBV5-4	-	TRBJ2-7	TGTGCCAGCAGCTTGGTCCAAGGGGGCGAGCAGTACTTC	CASSLVQGGEQYF
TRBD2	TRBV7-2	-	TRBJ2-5	TGTGCCAGCAAACCCGGACTAGCGGGGGGGATCGGAGAGACCCAGTACTTC	CASKPGLAGGIGETQYF
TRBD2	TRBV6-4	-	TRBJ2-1	TGTGCCAGCAGTCGAGCGGGGGGGCTCAATGAGCAGTTCTTC	CASSRAGGLNEQFF
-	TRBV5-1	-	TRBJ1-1	TGCGCCAGCAGCTTGGGAAGTGGGGTCTCAGCTTTCTTT	CASSLGSGVSAFF
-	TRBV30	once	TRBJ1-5	TGTGCCTGGAGTGGTCCTGAGGGGATTCGGAATCAGCCCCAGCATTTT	CAWSGPEGIRNQPQHF
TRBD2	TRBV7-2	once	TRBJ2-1	TGTGCCAGCAGCTTACGGGGAAGCGGGGGGGCAAATGAGCAGTTCTTC	CASSLRGSGGANEQFF
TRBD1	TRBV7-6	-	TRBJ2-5	TGTGCCAGCAGCAAAGGACAGGGTACAGAGACCCAGTACTTC	CASSKGQGTETQYF
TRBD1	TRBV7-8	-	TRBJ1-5	TGTGCCAGCACCGTCACCGGGACAGGGGGCGATATCCAGCCCCAGCATTTT	CASTVTGTGGDIQPQHF
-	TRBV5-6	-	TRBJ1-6	TGTGCCAGCAGCTTGAATCCTATAAGGTCACCCCTCCACTTT	CASSLNPIRSPLHF
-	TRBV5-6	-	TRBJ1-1	-	CASSWGQGAFF
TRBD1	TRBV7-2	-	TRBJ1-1	TGTGCCAGCAGCTCACTCTTACCGGGACAGGGGAGCACTGAAGCTTTCTTT	CASSSLLPGQGSTEAFF
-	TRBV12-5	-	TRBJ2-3	TGTGCTAGTGGTTTGGATTTCACAGATACGCAGTATTTT	CASGLDFTDTQYF
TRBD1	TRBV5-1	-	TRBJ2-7	TGCGCCAGCAGCCCAGGACAGGGCTGGGACGAGCAGTACTTC	CASSPGQGWDEQYF
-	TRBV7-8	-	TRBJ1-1	TGTGCCAGCAGCGCCGTCGAGGTGAACACTGAAGCTTTCTTT	CASSAVEVNTEAFF
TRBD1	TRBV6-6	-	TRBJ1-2	TGTGCCAGCAGCCATCGGACAGGGGGGTATGGCTACACCTTC	CASSHRTGGYGYTF
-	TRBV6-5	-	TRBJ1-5	TGTGCCAGCACGGGGGGGGTTAGTCAGCCCCAGCATTTT	CASTGGVSQPQHF